This is a list of T cell receptor beta chains from one sample in a study of CD8+ T cells in alopecia areata. TCRdb's table, derived via immunoSEQ multiplex PCR, lists solely in-frame clones and lacks some. The sample lists 140,000 to 150,000 clones; around half were seen once. This specimen consisted of CD8+ T cells sorted from blood, obtained at week 4, from a patient treated with tofacitinib. Receptors originate from a human donor with alopecia areata. Each CDR3 is given with its conserved first and last residue. A D gene is named only where the DNA matches it firmly. Size is omitted from some rows. Given values are once, few, many or a class for expanded clones.

V gene: TRBV30
clone size: few
D gene: -
J gene: TRBJ1-1
CDR3 length: 10
CDR3 protein: CAWSKTEAFF
CDR3 DNA: TGTGCCTGGAGTAAAACTGAAGCTTTCTTT

V gene: TRBV6-5
clone size: few
D gene: TRBD2
J gene: TRBJ2-3
CDR3 length: 14
CDR3 protein: CASSDAGGPDTQYF
CDR3 DNA: TGTGCCAGCAGTGATGCGGGGGGCCCAGATACGCAGTATTTT

V gene: TRBV10-3
clone size: -
D gene: -
J gene: TRBJ1-2
CDR3 length: 19
CDR3 protein: CAISESGTGHDLYNYGYTF
CDR3 DNA: TGTGCCATCAGTGAGTCGGGGACGGGACACGACCTATATAACTATGGCTACACCTTC

V gene: TRBV4-3
clone size: -
D gene: -
J gene: TRBJ1-6
CDR3 length: 15
CDR3 protein: CASSQDPSPDSPLHF
CDR3 DNA: TGCGCCAGCAGCCAAGATCCCTCCCCGGATTCACCCCTCCACTTT

V gene: TRBV30
clone size: -
D gene: -
J gene: TRBJ1-6
CDR3 length: 12
CDR3 protein: CAWGLDLSPLHF
CDR3 DNA: TGTGCCTGGGGTCTCGATCTTTCACCCCTCCACTTT

V gene: TRBV29-1
clone size: -
D gene: TRBD1
J gene: TRBJ2-5
CDR3 length: 15
CDR3 protein: CSVERPRGRLETQYF
CDR3 DNA: TGCAGCGTTGAACGTCCCAGGGGGCGCTTGGAGACCCAGTACTTC

V gene: TRBV5-4
clone size: -
D gene: -
J gene: TRBJ1-2
CDR3 length: 13
CDR3 protein: CASSLDRTYGYTF
CDR3 DNA: TGTGCCAGCAGCTTGGACCGGACTTATGGCTACACCTTC

V gene: TRBV7-9
clone size: few
D gene: -
J gene: TRBJ2-7
CDR3 length: 16
CDR3 protein: CASSPPRGGTSYEQYF
CDR3 DNA: TGTGCCAGCAGCCCTCCTAGGGGGGGAACCTCCTACGAGCAGTACTTC

V gene: TRBV9
clone size: once
D gene: TRBD1
J gene: TRBJ1-1
CDR3 length: 16
CDR3 protein: CASSPGGGVWNTEAFF
CDR3 DNA: TGTGCCAGCAGCCCAGGGGGAGGGGTCTGGAACACTGAAGCTTTCTTT

V gene: TRBV13
clone size: -
D gene: -
J gene: TRBJ1-6
CDR3 length: 16
CDR3 protein: CASSYGEGSVNSPLHF
CDR3 DNA: TGTGCCAGCAGCTACGGGGAGGGCTCGGTTAATTCACCCCTCCACTTT

V gene: TRBV6-5
clone size: -
D gene: -
J gene: TRBJ1-6
CDR3 length: 15
CDR3 protein: CASSYEYPGNSPLHF
CDR3 DNA: TGTGCCAGCAGTTACGAATATCCCGGGAATTCACCCCTCCACTTT

V gene: TRBV25-1
clone size: -
D gene: -
J gene: TRBJ2-7
CDR3 length: 13
CDR3 protein: CASSPSVRYEQYF
CDR3 DNA: TGTGCCAGCAGCCCCTCTGTTCGCTACGAGCAGTACTTC

V gene: TRBV13
clone size: -
D gene: TRBD1
J gene: TRBJ1-3
CDR3 length: 14
CDR3 protein: CASSLQGDGNTIYF
CDR3 DNA: TGTGCCAGCAGCTTACAGGGGGATGGAAACACCATATATTTT

V gene: TRBV4-1
clone size: few
D gene: -
J gene: TRBJ1-2
CDR3 length: 15
CDR3 protein: CASSQDGKGNYGYTF
CDR3 DNA: TGCGCCAGCAGCCAAGATGGAAAAGGGAACTATGGCTACACCTTC

V gene: TRBV5-6
clone size: once
D gene: -
J gene: TRBJ2-7
CDR3 length: 11
CDR3 protein: CASSLTYEQYF
CDR3 DNA: TGTGCCAGCAGCTTGACCTACGAGCAGTACTTC

V gene: TRBV5-1
clone size: few
D gene: TRBD2
J gene: TRBJ2-5
CDR3 length: 16
CDR3 protein: CASSLESGGPEETQYF
CDR3 DNA: TGCGCCAGCAGCTTGGAGTCGGGGGGGCCAGAAGAGACCCAGTACTTC

V gene: TRBV9
clone size: -
D gene: -
J gene: TRBJ1-2
CDR3 length: 17
CDR3 protein: CASSVGGLTMDRYGYTF
CDR3 DNA: TGTGCCAGCAGCGTAGGGGGACTCACAATGGATCGCTATGGCTACACCTTC

V gene: TRBV7-2
clone size: -
D gene: TRBD1
J gene: TRBJ1-6
CDR3 length: 16
CDR3 protein: CASSLRDSSYNSPLHF
CDR3 DNA: TGTGCCAGCAGCTTACGGGACAGCTCCTATAATTCACCCCTCCACTTT

V gene: TRBV5-1
clone size: -
D gene: TRBD2
J gene: TRBJ2-7
CDR3 length: 14
CDR3 protein: CASSLGTSPYEQYF
CDR3 DNA: TGCGCCAGCAGCCTGGGGACTAGTCCCTACGAGCAGTACTTC

V gene: TRBV13
clone size: -
D gene: -
J gene: TRBJ1-2
CDR3 length: 13
CDR3 protein: CASSLEEGGGYTF
CDR3 DNA: TGTGCCAGCAGCTTGGAGGAGGGAGGTGGCTACACCTTC

V gene: TRBV27
clone size: few
D gene: -
J gene: TRBJ2-1
CDR3 length: 14
CDR3 protein: CASSSWTVYNEQFF
CDR3 DNA: TGTGCCAGCAGTTCCTGGACCGTATACAATGAGCAGTTCTTC

V gene: TRBV29-1
clone size: -
D gene: -
J gene: TRBJ2-7
CDR3 length: 13
CDR3 protein: CSVERQMDGEQYF
CDR3 DNA: TGCAGCGTTGAAAGGCAGATGGATGGCGAGCAGTACTTC

V gene: TRBV2
clone size: few
D gene: -
J gene: TRBJ1-6
CDR3 length: 14
CDR3 protein: CASSGQGTASPLHF
CDR3 DNA: TGTGCCAGCAGTGGGCAGGGGACGGCGTCACCCCTCCACTTT

V gene: TRBV12-5
clone size: once
D gene: -
J gene: TRBJ2-7
CDR3 length: 14
CDR3 protein: CASGPGLSSYEQYF
CDR3 DNA: TGTGCTAGTGGTCCGGGCCTCAGCTCCTACGAGCAGTACTTC

V gene: TRBV9
clone size: -
D gene: -
J gene: TRBJ1-2
CDR3 length: 8
CDR3 protein: CASSEHTF
CDR3 DNA: TGTGCCAGCAGCGAGCACACCTTC

V gene: TRBV7-8
clone size: -
D gene: TRBD1
J gene: TRBJ2-1
CDR3 length: 13
CDR3 protein: CASSSGQPNEQFF
CDR3 DNA: TGTGCCAGCAGCTCGGGACAGCCAAATGAGCAGTTCTTC

V gene: TRBV29-1
clone size: -
D gene: TRBD1
J gene: TRBJ1-4
CDR3 length: 13
CDR3 protein: CSVGDRAGEKLFF
CDR3 DNA: TGCAGCGTGGGGGACAGGGCAGGCGAAAAACTGTTTTTT

V gene: TRBV14
clone size: once
D gene: -
J gene: TRBJ1-4
CDR3 length: 14
CDR3 protein: CASSQWGLDEKLFF
CDR3 DNA: TGTGCCAGCAGCCAATGGGGGCTCGATGAAAAACTGTTTTTT

V gene: TRBV27
clone size: -
D gene: -
J gene: TRBJ2-1
CDR3 length: 13
CDR3 protein: CASSPSGDNEQFF
CDR3 DNA: TGTGCCAGCAGCCCCTCAGGGGACAATGAGCAGTTCTTC

V gene: TRBV18
clone size: few
D gene: -
J gene: TRBJ2-5
CDR3 length: 15
CDR3 protein: CASSPPWGQFETQYF
CDR3 DNA: TGTGCCAGCTCACCACCGTGGGGGCAGTTCGAGACCCAGTACTTC

V gene: TRBV7-2
clone size: -
D gene: TRBD1
J gene: TRBJ2-5
CDR3 length: 16
CDR3 protein: CASSLARTGTQETQYF
CDR3 DNA: TGTGCCAGCAGCTTAGCCCGGACAGGGACCCAAGAGACCCAGTACTTC

V gene: TRBV5-8
clone size: -
D gene: TRBD1
J gene: TRBJ2-1
CDR3 length: 15
CDR3 protein: CASNPGQGAGNEQFF
CDR3 DNA: TGTGCCAGCAACCCGGGACAGGGGGCTGGCAATGAGCAGTTCTTC

V gene: TRBV29-1
clone size: -
D gene: TRBD1
J gene: TRBJ1-1
CDR3 length: 13
CDR3 protein: CSVTTGGTTEAFF
CDR3 DNA: TGCAGCGTCACTACAGGGGGCACGACTGAAGCTTTCTTT

V gene: TRBV6-1
clone size: once
D gene: TRBD1
J gene: TRBJ1-1
CDR3 length: 14
CDR3 protein: CASSETGGYTEAFF
CDR3 DNA: TGTGCCAGCAGTGAGACAGGGGGGTACACTGAAGCTTTCTTT

V gene: TRBV30
clone size: -
D gene: -
J gene: TRBJ2-5
CDR3 length: 13
CDR3 protein: CAWSGRAGETQYF
CDR3 DNA: TGTGCCTGGAGTGGAAGGGCAGGGGAGACCCAGTACTTC

V gene: TRBV9
clone size: -
D gene: -
J gene: TRBJ2-2
CDR3 length: 16
CDR3 protein: CASSVANPGAGGELFF
CDR3 DNA: TGTGCCAGCAGCGTAGCTAACCCAGGGGCGGGCGGGGAGCTGTTTTTT

V gene: TRBV6-1
clone size: -
D gene: -
J gene: TRBJ1-5
CDR3 length: 15
CDR3 protein: CASSETTPVNQPQHF
CDR3 DNA: TGTGCCAGCAGTGAAACCACCCCCGTCAATCAGCCCCAGCATTTT

V gene: TRBV29-1
clone size: few
D gene: TRBD1
J gene: TRBJ2-7
CDR3 length: 15
CDR3 protein: CSVEVLTGGSYEQYF
CDR3 DNA: TGCAGCGTTGAAGTTCTAACAGGGGGCTCCTACGAGCAGTACTTC

V gene: TRBV30
clone size: few
D gene: -
J gene: TRBJ1-2
CDR3 length: 12
CDR3 protein: CAWSEGEGGYTF
CDR3 DNA: TGTGCCTGGAGTGAGGGAGAGGGTGGCTACACCTTC

V gene: TRBV5-6
clone size: -
D gene: -
J gene: TRBJ2-7
CDR3 length: 13
CDR3 protein: CASSSSTGREQYF
CDR3 DNA: TGTGCCAGCAGCTCTTCGACAGGGAGGGAGCAGTACTTC

V gene: TRBV5-1
clone size: -
D gene: -
J gene: TRBJ2-2
CDR3 length: 13
CDR3 protein: CASSFPGTGELFF
CDR3 DNA: TGCGCCAGCAGCTTCCCAGGGACCGGGGAGCTGTTTTTT

V gene: TRBV4-2
clone size: few
D gene: TRBD2
J gene: TRBJ2-2
CDR3 length: 13
CDR3 protein: CASSPGGAGELFF
CDR3 DNA: TGTGCCAGCAGCCCCGGGGGGGCCGGGGAGCTGTTTTTT

V gene: TRBV29-1
clone size: -
D gene: -
J gene: TRBJ2-1
CDR3 length: 12
CDR3 protein: CSVEPRANEQFF
CDR3 DNA: TGCAGCGTTGAACCGAGAGCCAATGAGCAGTTCTTC

V gene: TRBV10-3
clone size: few
D gene: -
J gene: TRBJ2-5
CDR3 length: 15
CDR3 protein: CAISDPAEKQETQYF
CDR3 DNA: TGTGCCATCAGTGACCCAGCGGAGAAGCAAGAGACCCAGTACTTC

V gene: TRBV19
clone size: -
D gene: TRBD1
J gene: TRBJ1-6
CDR3 length: 14
CDR3 protein: CASSISGGGSPLHF
CDR3 DNA: TGTGCCAGTAGTATTTCAGGGGGCGGTTCACCCCTCCACTTT

V gene: TRBV9
clone size: -
D gene: -
J gene: TRBJ1-6
CDR3 length: 14
CDR3 protein: CASSVGQGFVPLHF
CDR3 DNA: TGTGCCAGCAGCGTCGGGCAGGGGTTTGTACCCCTCCACTTT

V gene: TRBV5-6
clone size: -
D gene: -
J gene: TRBJ1-2
CDR3 length: 14
CDR3 protein: CASSSQGFDYGYTF
CDR3 DNA: TGTGCCAGCAGCTCACAGGGATTTGACTATGGCTACACCTTC

V gene: TRBV13
clone size: -
D gene: -
J gene: TRBJ2-3
CDR3 length: 14
CDR3 protein: CASSLGGGGDTQYF
CDR3 DNA: TGTGCCAGCAGCCTGGGGGGTGGAGGAGATACGCAGTATTTT

V gene: TRBV30
clone size: -
D gene: -
J gene: TRBJ1-1
CDR3 length: 12
CDR3 protein: CAWSVEGGEAFF
CDR3 DNA: TGTGCCTGGAGTGTGGAGGGGGGAGAAGCTTTCTTT

V gene: TRBV6-6
clone size: medium-sized
D gene: -
J gene: TRBJ1-1
CDR3 length: 13
CDR3 protein: CASSYDGNTEAFF
CDR3 DNA: TGTGCCAGCAGCTATGACGGGAACACTGAAGCTTTCTTT

V gene: TRBV29-1
clone size: -
D gene: -
J gene: TRBJ1-1
CDR3 length: 12
CDR3 protein: CSVEAGTTEAFF
CDR3 DNA: TGCAGCGTTGAGGCAGGTACCACTGAAGCTTTCTTT

V gene: TRBV10-3
clone size: -
D gene: -
J gene: TRBJ2-5
CDR3 length: 13
CDR3 protein: CATQHELQETQYF
CDR3 DNA: TGTGCCACCCAACACGAGCTTCAAGAGACCCAGTACTTC

V gene: TRBV4-2
clone size: -
D gene: -
J gene: TRBJ1-5
CDR3 length: 13
CDR3 protein: CASSHGSDQPQHF
CDR3 DNA: TGTGCCAGCAGCCACGGTTCCGATCAGCCCCAGCATTTT

V gene: TRBV2
clone size: -
D gene: -
J gene: TRBJ2-1
CDR3 length: 15
CDR3 protein: CASSEAGLAGDEQFF
CDR3 DNA: TGTGCCAGCAGTGAAGCTGGGCTAGCAGGGGATGAGCAGTTCTTC